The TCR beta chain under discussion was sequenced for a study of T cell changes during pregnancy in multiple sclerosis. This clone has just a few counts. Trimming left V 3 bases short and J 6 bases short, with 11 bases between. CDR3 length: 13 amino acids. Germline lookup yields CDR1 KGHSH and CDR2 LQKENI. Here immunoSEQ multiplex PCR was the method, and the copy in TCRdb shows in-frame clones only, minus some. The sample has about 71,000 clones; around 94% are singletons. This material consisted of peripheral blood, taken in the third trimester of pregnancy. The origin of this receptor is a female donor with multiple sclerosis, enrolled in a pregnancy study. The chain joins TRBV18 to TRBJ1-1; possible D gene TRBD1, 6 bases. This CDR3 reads CASSPNRDSEAFF. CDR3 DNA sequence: TGTGCCAGCTCACCTAACAGGGATTCTGAAGCTTTCTTT.